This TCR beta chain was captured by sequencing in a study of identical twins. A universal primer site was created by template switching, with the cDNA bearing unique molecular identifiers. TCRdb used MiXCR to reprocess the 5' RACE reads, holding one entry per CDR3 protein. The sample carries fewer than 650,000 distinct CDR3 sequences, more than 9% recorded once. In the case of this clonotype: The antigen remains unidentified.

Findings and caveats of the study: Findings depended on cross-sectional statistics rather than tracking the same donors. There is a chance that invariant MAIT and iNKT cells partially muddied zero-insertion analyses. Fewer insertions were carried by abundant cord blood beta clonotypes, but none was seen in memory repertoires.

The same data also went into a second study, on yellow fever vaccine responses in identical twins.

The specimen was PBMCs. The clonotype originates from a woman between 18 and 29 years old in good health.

CDR3 in DNA: TGTGCCAGCAGCTCAACTCACAGGGGGGGGAGGTCAGATACGCAGTATTTT. This encodes CASSSTHRGGRSDTQYF. This sequence joins TRBV7-9 and TRBJ2-3, with D maybe TRBD1 (8 bases). CDR3 length equals 17 residues. Trimming shortened V by 4 bases and J by 4 bases, and 21 bases separated the two germline ends. Per the germline V gene, CDR1 is SEHNR and CDR2 is FQNEAQ (reference sequence).